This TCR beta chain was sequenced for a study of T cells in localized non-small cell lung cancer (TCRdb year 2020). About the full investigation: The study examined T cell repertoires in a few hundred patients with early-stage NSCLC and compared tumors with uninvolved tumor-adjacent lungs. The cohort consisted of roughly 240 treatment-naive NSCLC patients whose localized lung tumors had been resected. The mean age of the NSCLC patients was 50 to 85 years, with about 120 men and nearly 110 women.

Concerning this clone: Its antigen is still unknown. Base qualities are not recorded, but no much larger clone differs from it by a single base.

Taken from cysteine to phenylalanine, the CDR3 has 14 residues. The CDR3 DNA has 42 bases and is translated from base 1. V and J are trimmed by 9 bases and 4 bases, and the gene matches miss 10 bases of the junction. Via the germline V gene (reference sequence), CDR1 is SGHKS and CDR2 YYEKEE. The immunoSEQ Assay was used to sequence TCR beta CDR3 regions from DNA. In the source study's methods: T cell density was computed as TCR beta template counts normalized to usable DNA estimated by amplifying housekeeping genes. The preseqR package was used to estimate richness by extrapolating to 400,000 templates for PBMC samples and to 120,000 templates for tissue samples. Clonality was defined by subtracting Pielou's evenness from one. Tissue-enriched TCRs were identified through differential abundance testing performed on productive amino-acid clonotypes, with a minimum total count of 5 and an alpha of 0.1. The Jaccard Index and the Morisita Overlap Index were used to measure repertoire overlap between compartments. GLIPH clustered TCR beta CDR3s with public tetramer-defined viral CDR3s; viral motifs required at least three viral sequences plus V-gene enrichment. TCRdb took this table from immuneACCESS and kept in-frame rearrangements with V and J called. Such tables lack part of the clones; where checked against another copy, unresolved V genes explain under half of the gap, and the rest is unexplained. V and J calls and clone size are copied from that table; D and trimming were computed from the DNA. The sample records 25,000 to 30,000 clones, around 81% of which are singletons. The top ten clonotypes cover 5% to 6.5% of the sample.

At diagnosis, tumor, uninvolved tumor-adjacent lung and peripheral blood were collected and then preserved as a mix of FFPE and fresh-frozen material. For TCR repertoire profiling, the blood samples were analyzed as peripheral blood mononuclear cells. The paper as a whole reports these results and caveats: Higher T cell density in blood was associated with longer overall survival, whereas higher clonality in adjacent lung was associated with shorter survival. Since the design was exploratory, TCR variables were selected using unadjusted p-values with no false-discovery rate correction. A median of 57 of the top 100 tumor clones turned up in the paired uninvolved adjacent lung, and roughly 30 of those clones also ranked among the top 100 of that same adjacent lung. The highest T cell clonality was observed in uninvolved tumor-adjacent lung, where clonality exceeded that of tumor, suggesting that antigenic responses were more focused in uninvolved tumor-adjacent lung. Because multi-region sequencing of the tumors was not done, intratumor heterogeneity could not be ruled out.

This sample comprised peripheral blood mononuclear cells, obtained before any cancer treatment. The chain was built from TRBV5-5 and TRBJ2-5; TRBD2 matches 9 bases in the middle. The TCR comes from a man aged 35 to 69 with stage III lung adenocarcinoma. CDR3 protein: CATRGGGLGETQYF. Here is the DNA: TGTGCCACCCGCGGGGGGGGACTGGGAGAGACCCAGTACTTC.